This is a list of T cell receptor beta chains from one sample in a study of blood T cell repertoires in COVID-19. The data were produced by immunoSEQ multiplex PCR, yet TCRdb's version contains in-frame clones alone and is incomplete. Of about 200,000 clones in the sample, roughly four fifths were seen once. Sample: PBMCs or T cells enriched from blood (not recorded which). These receptors came from a man in his forties who had recovered from COVID-19. Each CDR3 is given with its conserved first and last residue. The D gene is left open where the match is weak. Clone sizes are given selectively: once, few, many, or a class where the clone is expanded.

>TRBJ2-3|TRBV15|TRBD2|NA
CATSVGLAGGLADTQYF
TGTGCCACCAGCGTGGGACTAGCGGGAGGTTTAGCAGATACGCAGTATTTT
>TRBJ2-1|TRBV19|NA|NA
CASAATGHYNEQFF
TGTGCCAGCGCCGCGACGGGACATTACAATGAGCAGTTCTTC
>TRBJ2-5|TRBV12-5|NA|NA
CASGPSGGETQYF
TGTGCTAGTGGTCCCTCCGGAGGAGAGACCCAGTACTTC
>TRBJ2-2|TRBV7-2|TRBD1|NA
CASSLQGAPTGELFF
TGTGCCAGCAGCTTACAGGGGGCGCCCACCGGGGAGCTGTTTTTT
>TRBJ2-3|TRBV10-1|TRBD1|NA
CASSQTGRGGSDTQYF
TGCGCCAGCAGTCAGACAGGGCGAGGTGGTTCAGATACGCAGTATTTT
>TRBJ2-1|TRBV20-1|NA|NA
CSASLNEQFF
TGCAGTGCTAGTTTAAATGAGCAGTTCTTC
>TRBJ1-2|TRBV6-1|TRBD1|few
CASSEFKGADGYTF
TGTGCCAGCAGTGAATTTAAGGGGGCAGATGGCTACACCTTC
>TRBJ2-5|TRBV24-1|NA|NA
CATSDTLVETQYF
TGTGCCACCAGTGACACATTGGTAGAGACCCAGTACTTC
>TRBJ1-2|TRBV5-1|TRBD1|NA
CASSLGDRGYGYTF
TGCGCCAGCAGCTTGGGGGACAGGGGCTATGGCTACACCTTC
>TRBJ1-2|TRBV18|NA|NA
CASSIDIQNYGYTF
TGTGCCAGCTCCATTGACATTCAAAACTATGGCTACACCTTC
>TRBJ1-2|TRBV7-9|NA|NA
CASSLEVPYGYTF
TGTGCCAGCAGCTTGGAGGTTCCTTATGGCTACACCTTC
>TRBJ1-1|TRBV6-5|TRBD1|few
CATLSDRGTEAFF
TGTGCCACCTTGTCGGACAGGGGCACTGAAGCTTTCTTT
>TRBJ1-2|TRBV7-3|NA|NA
CASSMSADYGYTF
TGTGCCAGCAGCATGAGCGCGGACTATGGCTACACCTTC
>TRBJ2-1|TRBV25-1|NA|NA
CASSEAGLSRNEQFF
TGTGCCAGCAGTGAGGCGGGGCTATCACGGAATGAGCAGTTCTTC
>TRBJ1-1|TRBV7-8|NA|NA
CASSLFAGRIPNTEAFF
TGTGCCAGCAGCTTGTTCGCGGGTAGAATTCCTAACACTGAAGCTTTCTTT
>TRBJ2-1|TRBV4-3|TRBD2|NA
CASSQDSGLAGVGEQFF
TGCGCCAGCAGCCAAGATAGTGGACTAGCGGGAGTAGGTGAGCAGTTCTTC
>TRBJ1-2|TRBV6-5|NA|NA
CASSYPGLRGYTF
TGTGCCAGCAGTTATCCGGGATTGCGGGGCTACACCTTC
>TRBJ2-3|TRBV27|NA|once
CASSLVPGADTQYF
TGTGCCAGCAGTTTAGTACCGGGGGCAGATACGCAGTATTTT
>TRBJ1-6|TRBV18|TRBD1|NA
CASSPGQGATNSPLHF
TGTGCCAGCTCACCGGGACAGGGGGCGACTAATTCACCCCTCCACTTT
>TRBJ2-7|TRBV5-1|TRBD2|once
CASSHGTSGHEQYF
TGCGCCAGCAGCCACGGGACTAGCGGTCACGAGCAGTACTTC
>TRBJ1-1|TRBV11-2|NA|NA
CASSFSVRWDTEAFF
TGTGCCAGCAGCTTTTCGGTGAGGTGGGACACTGAAGCTTTCTTT
>TRBJ1-1|TRBV5-5|NA|NA
CASSPPGRGNTEAFF
TGTGCCAGCAGCCCGCCCGGACGGGGGAACACTGAAGCTTTCTTT
>TRBJ2-1|TRBV9|NA|NA
CASSVVGASSYNEQFF
TGTGCCAGCAGCGTAGTCGGCGCTAGCTCCTACAATGAGCAGTTCTTC
>TRBJ2-2|TRBV5-1|TRBD2|NA
CASSRGLAGVGELFF
TGCGCCAGCAGCCGCGGACTAGCGGGAGTCGGGGAGCTGTTTTTT
>TRBJ2-1|TRBV5-6|TRBD1|NA
CASSWTGGEQFF
TGTGCCAGCAGTTGGACAGGGGGCGAGCAGTTCTTC
>TRBJ1-1|TRBV4-1|NA|NA
CASSQGVTVNTEAFF
TGCGCCAGCAGCCAAGGAGTTACAGTGAACACTGAAGCTTTCTTT
>TRBJ2-1|TRBV7-9|NA|NA
CASSLVATYNEQFF
TGTGCCAGCAGCTTAGTGGCCACCTACAATGAGCAGTTCTTC
>TRBJ1-1|TRBV28|TRBD1|NA
CASSPSRGHNTEAFF
TGTGCCAGCAGTCCCTCCAGGGGGCATAACACTGAAGCTTTCTTT
>TRBJ2-6|TRBV10-3|NA|NA
CAINSDSGANVLTF
TGTGCCATCAATTCAGACTCTGGGGCCAACGTCCTGACTTTC
>TRBJ2-3|TRBV12-3/TRBV12-4|NA|NA
CASSLRDTQYF
TGTGCCAGCAGTTTGAGGGATACGCAGTATTTT
>TRBJ1-2|TRBV5-1|TRBD1|few
CASSLAGDRVEGYTF
TGCGCCAGCAGCTTGGCCGGGGACAGGGTGGAAGGCTACACCTTC
>TRBJ2-7|TRBV27|TRBD2|NA
CASSPRRSGEYEQYF
TGTGCCAGCAGTCCCCGCCGTAGCGGGGAGTACGAGCAGTACTTC
>TRBJ1-5|TRBV24-1|TRBD1|NA
CATSDLRGLEQPQHF
TGTGCCACCAGTGATTTGAGGGGGCTAGAACAGCCCCAGCATTTT
>TRBJ2-7|TRBV5-1|NA|few
CASSFDQGSSYEQYF
TGCGCCAGCAGCTTTGATCAGGGGAGCTCCTACGAGCAGTACTTC
>TRBJ2-1|TRBV10-3|NA|NA
CATCPTGESYNEQFF
TGTGCCACCTGTCCCACGGGAGAATCCTACAATGAGCAGTTCTTC
>TRBJ1-6|TRBV7-2|NA|NA
CASSLLSGGNSPLHF
TGTGCCAGCAGCTTACTGTCAGGTGGGAATTCACCCCTCCACTTT
>TRBJ2-1|TRBV11-2|TRBD2|NA
CASSLVGGAEQFF
TGTGCCAGCAGCTTAGTCGGGGGGGCCGAGCAGTTCTTC
>TRBJ2-5|TRBV10-3|TRBD1|few
CAISERRGTGGVETQYF
TGTGCCATCAGTGAGCGACGGGGGACAGGGGGCGTGGAGACCCAGTACTTC
>TRBJ2-1|TRBV2|TRBD2|NA
CASSLLAGDVVGQFF
TGTGCCAGCAGTTTACTAGCGGGAGACGTCGTAGGGCAGTTCTTC
>TRBJ1-2|TRBV19|NA|NA
CASSPLSDRISYGYTF
TGTGCCAGTAGTCCCCTCTCTGACAGAATCTCCTATGGCTACACCTTC
>TRBJ1-1|TRBV7-2|NA|once
CASSFQTGNTEAFF
TGTGCCAGCAGCTTTCAGACAGGGAACACTGAAGCTTTCTTT
>TRBJ2-3|TRBV7-2|NA|NA
CASSSLEADTQYF
TGTGCCAGCAGCTCCCTGGAGGCAGATACGCAGTATTTT
>TRBJ1-1|TRBV5-1|NA|few
CASSVGQNTEAFF
TGCGCCAGCAGCGTAGGACAGAACACTGAAGCTTTCTTT
>TRBJ1-1|TRBV5-1|NA|NA
CASSLDPFRQNTEAFF
TGCGCCAGCAGCTTGGACCCCTTTAGACAGAACACTGAAGCTTTCTTT
>TRBJ1-4|TRBV29-1|NA|NA
CSVVASNEKLFF
TGCAGCGTTGTGGCCTCTAATGAAAAACTGTTTTTT
>TRBJ2-2|TRBV5-4|NA|NA
CASSLKQNTGELFF
TGTGCCAGCAGCTTGAAACAGAACACCGGGGAGCTGTTTTTT
>TRBJ2-2|TRBV24-1|NA|NA
CATSDSGTRSGELFF
TGTGCCACCAGTGATTCGGGGACAAGGTCCGGGGAGCTGTTTTTT
>TRBJ2-7|TRBV5-6|NA|NA
CASSPQQGGGYEQYF
TGTGCCAGCAGCCCTCAACAGGGTGGGGGCTACGAGCAGTACTTC
>TRBJ2-1|TRBV9|NA|NA
CASSPKEGSGTYNEQFF
TGTGCCAGCAGCCCGAAAGAGGGGTCCGGGACTTACAATGAGCAGTTCTTC
>TRBJ2-7|TRBV7-8|NA|NA
CASSFGSYEQYF
TGTGCCAGCAGCTTCGGTTCCTACGAGCAGTACTTC
>TRBJ1-2|TRBV9|TRBD1|NA
CASSVVQGVPTF
TGTGCCAGCAGCGTAGTCCAGGGGGTTCCCACCTTC
>TRBJ1-3|TRBV19|NA|NA
CASSNQGVFSGNTIYF
TGTGCCAGTAGTAACCAGGGCGTGTTCTCTGGAAACACCATATATTTT